Below, 28 T cell receptor beta chains from the same sample are listed, as sequenced in a study of blood T cell repertoires in COVID-19. The table came from immunoSEQ multiplex PCR; TCRdb's copy has only in-frame clones and leaves some out. This sample has fewer than 120,000 clones; roughly four fifths occur once, and the top ten carry 16%. Sample: peripheral blood. Source of these receptors: an older woman with acute or convalescent COVID-19.

The rearrangement joins TRBV2 to TRBJ1-2; D is unclear. Trimming pared 4 bases from V and 3 bases from J, leaving 9 bases between. The CDR3 totals 13 residues. The germline V gene encodes CDR1 SNHLY and CDR2 FYNNEI. The CDR3 region has the DNA TGTGCCAGCAGTGTCGGGGAGGACTATGGCTACACCTTC. Translating it yields CASSVGEDYGYTF.

This clone was seen only a few times. The gene calls are TRBV18 and TRBJ1-2, with 7 bases fitting TRBD1. This CDR3 has 15 residues. The germline gives CDR1 KGHSH, CDR2 LQKENI. The ends lost 4 bases at V and 4 bases at J; junction bases unmatched: 9. The CDR3 spells CASSQRGGDGYGYTF. The CDR3 DNA reads as TGTGCCAGCTCACAACGAGGGGGCGACGGCTATGGCTACACCTTC.

V gene TRBV30 combines with J gene TRBJ1-1; TRBD1 matches 8 bases. Trimming removed 3 bases from V and 5 bases from J; junction bases left unmatched: 5. The length of the CDR3 is 13 residues. In germline, CDR1 is GTSNPN, CDR2 SVGIG (reference sequence). The DNA for the CDR3 is TGTGCCTGGAGCCTTAACAGGGGGACTGAAGCTTTCTTT. It translates to CAWSLNRGTEAFF.

J is TRBJ2-1 and V is TRBV7-2, with 10 bases lining up with TRBD1. The CDR3 contains 17 residues. Germline V gene lookup returns CDR1 SGHTA and CDR2 FQGNSA. V lost 2 bases and J lost 8; bases outside the gene matches: 12. In DNA form, the CDR3 reads TGTGCCAGCAGCTTACGTCCTCGGGACAGGGGCTTTTATGAGCAGTTCTTC. Its translation: CASSLRPRDRGFYEQFF.

This clone was found once. The chain links TRBV3-1 (or the pseudogene TRBV3-2) to TRBJ1-6; TRBD1 agrees at 7 bases. Germline V gene sequence: CDR1 LGHDT, CDR2 YNNKEL (reference sequence). This CDR3 comprises 16 residues. V dropped 1 base and J dropped 9; count of bases not matched to a gene: 9. CDR3 region: CASSQGTGVLGSPLHF. CDR3 sequence (DNA): TGTGCCAGCAGCCAAGGAACAGGGGTTCTTGGTTCACCCCTCCACTTT.

The rearrangement uses TRBV2 and TRBJ2-3; 7 bases fit TRBD2. Germline CDR1 reads SNHLY; CDR2 reads FYNNEI. The CDR3 runs 14 residues. Trimming cost V 5 bases and J 3 bases; bases outside gene matches: 5. CDR3 in DNA: TGTGCCAGCAGTATTCTAGCGGCGACAGATACGCAGTATTTT. This translates into CASSILAATDTQYF.

The rearrangement links TRBV4-2 to TRBJ1-2; the match to TRBD1 covers 8 bases. The CDR3 loop spans 13 amino acids. CDR1 LGHNA and CDR2 YNFKEQ come from the germline V gene. The trim removed 8 bases at V and 4 bases at J, leaving 6 bases unmatched. The CDR3 DNA follows: TGTGCCAGCCGGAGGACAGGGTTCTATGGCTACACCTTC. Translation gives CASRRTGFYGYTF.

This clone has just a few counts. The rearrangement uses TRBV28 and TRBJ2-5, with TRBD1 matching over 7 bases. Unmatched junction bases numbered 15, after V lost 8 bases and J lost 6 bases. In germline, CDR1 is MDHEN, CDR2 SYDVKM. The CDR3 loop spans 15 amino acids. The DNA for the CDR3 is TGTGCCAGCGTCCCACCGGACAGGTCCGTGAAGACCCAGTACTTC. It is translated as CASVPPDRSVKTQYF.

The V gene is TRBV28, the J gene TRBJ1-4; 9 nucleotides align to TRBD1. CDR3 length: 13 amino acids. Trimming removed 10 bases from V and 7 bases from J; junction bases left unmatched: 7. Germline V gene sequence: CDR1 MDHEN, CDR2 SYDVKM. CDR3 loop: CATQGTGREKLFF. CDR3 nucleotides: TGTGCCACCCAGGGGACAGGGCGTGAAAAACTGTTTTTT. The full variable domain, rest sourced from reference TRBV28 and TRBJ1-4, is DVKVTQSSRYLVKRTGEKVFLECVQDMDHENMFWYRQDPGLGLRLIYFSYDVKMKEKGDIPEGYSVSREKKERFSLILESASTNQTSMYLCATQGTGREKLFFGSGTQLSVL.

This clone came up once. This rearrangement joins TRBV7-2 to TRBJ2-5; 8 positions agree with TRBD2. The germline V gene has CDR1 SGHTA and CDR2 FQGNSA. CDR3 size: 15 residues. V was clipped by 5 bases and J by 6 bases; unmatched bases: 11. The CDR3 DNA sequence: TGTGCCAGCAGCCCCTCGGGGGGGGAAGGAAAGACCCAGTACTTC. Its protein product is CASSPSGGEGKTQYF.

This clone was observed a few times. The V and J genes are TRBV21-1 and TRBJ1-5; TRBD1, the table's D call, lacks a check against the DNA. TRBV21-1 counts as a pseudogene. The CDR3 spans 17 residues. CDR3 sequence (DNA): TGTGCCAGCAGCATCTACGGGACAGACTTTAGCAATCAGCCCCAGCATTTT. It is translated as CASSIYGTDFSNQPQHF.

J is TRBJ2-7 and V is TRBV12-3 or TRBV12-4; D is undetermined. V was trimmed by 4 bases and J by 2 bases, leaving 3 bases between them. This CDR3 is 11 amino acids long. This chain's CDR3 is CASSSTYEQYF. In DNA form, the CDR3 reads TGTGCCAGCAGTTCCACCTACGAGCAGTACTTC.

This clone is a singleton in its sample. The chain is built from TRBV7-8 and TRBJ1-2; maybe TRBD1 (5 bases). The V gene lost 6 bases and the J gene lost 4 bases, with 12 bases spanning the gap. Germline CDR1 SGHVS, CDR2 FQNEAQ. This CDR3 region has 13 residues. CDR3 in DNA: TGTGCCAGCAGACCAGACAGTCGCTATGGCTACACCTTC. The encoded protein is CASRPDSRYGYTF.

This chain links TRBV7-7 with TRBJ2-3; D perhaps matches TRBD2 (6 bases). The CDR3 length is 13 residues. The germline V and J ends were trimmed by 2 bases and 6 bases, with 9 bases remaining between them. Per the germline V gene, CDR1 is SSHAT and CDR2 is FNYEAQ (reference sequence). The CDR3 coding sequence is TGTGCCAGCAGCTTACAGGGAGGTGATACGCAGTATTTT. Translating gives CASSLQGGDTQYF.

This rearrangement joins TRBV7-8 to TRBJ1-1, with a weak D call TRBD1 (6 bases). Germline CDR1 SGHVS, CDR2 FQNEAQ. The CDR3 extends over 14 amino acids. Trimming pared 2 bases from V and 1 base from J, leaving 8 bases between. The CDR3 nucleotides are TGTGCCAGCAGCTTATCAGGGGCGAACACTGAAGCTTTCTTT. Amino acid sequence: CASSLSGANTEAFF.

The rearrangement uses TRBV12-3 or TRBV12-4 and TRBJ2-1; 8 bases line up with TRBD1. There are 13 residues in the CDR3. The ends lost 4 bases at V and 14 bases at J; junction bases unmatched: 10. Here the CDR3 DNA reads TGTGCCAGCAGTTCACTTCGGGGGACAGGAGAGTTCTTC. Translating gives CASSSLRGTGEFF.

The CDR3 loop is CASSQVAVEKLFF. The DNA of the CDR3 is TGTGCCAGCAGCCAAGTGGCGGTTGAAAAACTGTTTTTT. The chain combines TRBV14 with TRBJ1-4; D gene uncertain. The V end lost 1 base, the J end lost 7 bases, and 7 bases lay between the germline ends. This CDR3 is 13 amino acids long. Germline values: CDR1 SGHDN, CDR2 FVKESK.

This clone turned up a few times. The chain has TRBV5-5 and TRBJ1-6; the D is unclear. The CDR3 covers 16 residues. Per the germline V gene, CDR1 is SGHKS and CDR2 is YYEKEE (reference sequence). Trimming left V 3 bases short and J 1 base short, with 11 bases between. CDR3 DNA sequence: TGTGCCAGCAGCTCCGAGGGCGCGTCCTATAATTCACCCCTCCACTTT. It encodes CASSSEGASYNSPLHF.

V and J are TRBV9 and TRBJ1-1; D is unresolved. The V and J ends lost 10 bases and 8 bases respectively, with 21 bases between them. The CDR3 spans 13 residues. The V gene's germline CDR1 is SGDLS and CDR2 YYNGEE. CDR3 DNA sequence: TGTGCCGGAGGCCGTATTGAGGAGGGAGAAGCTTTCTTT. Its protein is CAGGRIEEGEAFF.

V usage is TRBV4-3 and J usage is TRBJ2-2, with 9 positions matching TRBD2. J was trimmed by 3 bases and V by 2 bases; bases with no gene match: 4. Germline V gene data show CDR1 as LGHNA and CDR2 as YSLEER. CDR3 length: 16 residues. In DNA, the CDR3 is TGCGCCAGCAGCCAATATAGCGGGGGATACACCGGGGAGCTGTTTTTT. Protein: CASSQYSGGYTGELFF.

The rearrangement links TRBV7-9 to TRBJ1-1, with D maybe TRBD1 (6 bases). V was cut by 5 bases and J by 8 bases, with 15 bases left in between. Germline lookup yields CDR1 SEHNR and CDR2 FQNEAQ (reference sequence). The CDR3 contains 13 residues. The CDR3 region has the DNA TGTGCCAGCAGCCCCCCGAATGACAGGGAAGCTTTCTTT. This translates into CASSPPNDREAFF.

The chain carries TRBV4-2 and TRBJ1-5, with a tentative D call TRBD1 (5 bases). Trimming removed 0 bases from V and 7 bases from J, with 13 bases in between. The germline V gene encodes CDR1 LGHNA and CDR2 YNFKEQ. The CDR3 sequence is 15 residues long. The CDR3 loop is CASSQDRGEEQPQHF. In DNA, the CDR3 is TGTGCCAGCAGCCAAGATCGGGGGGAGGAGCAGCCCCAGCATTTT.

The V call is TRBV29-1, the J call TRBJ1-1, with TRBD1 matching 9 bases. The CDR3 extends over 15 amino acids. CDR1 is SQVTM and CDR2 is ANQGSEA in the germline V gene. J lost 0 bases, V lost 4 bases, and 6 bases had no gene match. Here the CDR3 reads CSVGGTGHLNTEAFF. The CDR3, as DNA: TGCAGCGTTGGAGGGACAGGGCACTTGAACACTGAAGCTTTCTTT.

The rearrangement links TRBV5-6 to TRBJ2-7; D is undetermined. CDR3 size: 14 residues. V was cut by 6 bases and J by 0 bases, with 13 bases left in between. The germline CDR1 and CDR2 sequences are SGHDT and YYEEEE. The CDR3 here is CASTLEPTSYEQYF. Here the CDR3 DNA reads TGTGCCAGCACGTTGGAGCCTACCTCCTACGAGCAGTACTTC.

This clone has only a few counts. J is TRBJ1-4 and V is TRBV6-5, with 12 bases aligning to TRBD1. Trimming took 5 bases from V and 7 from J; bases not matched to a gene: 5. Germline-derived CDR1 and CDR2 are MNHEY and SVGAGI. The CDR3 extends over 15 amino acids. Here the CDR3 DNA reads TGTGCCAGCAGTCCGGGACAGGGGGCACGTGAAAAACTGTTTTTT. Protein product: CASSPGQGAREKLFF.

The rearrangement links TRBV25-1 to TRBJ2-2; possibly TRBD2 for D (5 bases). V dropped 5 bases and J dropped 7 bases, with 14 bases sitting between them. This CDR3 comprises 14 residues. The germline gives CDR1 MGHDK, CDR2 SYGVNS. The CDR3, as DNA: TGTGCCAGCAGTCGGCATGAGGGATTCGGGGAGCTGTTTTTT. It translates to CASSRHEGFGELFF.

The CDR3 is CASSEDASRDSLGKNIQYF. As DNA, the CDR3 is TGTGCCAGCAGTGAAGATGCGAGCCGAGACAGTTTAGGCAAAAACATTCAGTACTTC. The J gene is TRBJ2-4, the V gene TRBV6-1; maybe TRBD1 (5 bases). V lost 1 base and J 3 bases, leaving 22 bases between the germline ends. The CDR3 covers 19 residues. Germline V CDR1 and CDR2: MNHNS, SASEGT.

V and J are TRBV19 and TRBJ2-7; 8 bases are shared with TRBD2. Losses at the gene ends were 9 bases for V and 5 bases for J; bases not matched to a gene: 12. There are 14 residues in the CDR3. CDR1 is LNHDA, CDR2 SQIVND, per germline (reference sequence). Here the CDR3 reads CASAGGAGADEQYF. CDR3 nucleotide sequence: TGTGCCAGCGCGGGGGGCGCTGGTGCGGACGAGCAGTACTTC.